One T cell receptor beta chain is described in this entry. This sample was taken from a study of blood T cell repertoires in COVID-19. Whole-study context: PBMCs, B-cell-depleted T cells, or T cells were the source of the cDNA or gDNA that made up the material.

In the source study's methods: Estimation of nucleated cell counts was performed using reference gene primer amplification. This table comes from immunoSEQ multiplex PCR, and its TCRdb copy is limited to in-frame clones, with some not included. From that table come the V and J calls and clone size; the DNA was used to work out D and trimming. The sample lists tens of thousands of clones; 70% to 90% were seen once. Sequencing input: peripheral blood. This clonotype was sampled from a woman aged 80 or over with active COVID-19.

The CDR3 DNA sequence: TGTGCCAGCAGCTTGGGGACACCTAACACTGAAGCTTTCTTT. This encodes CASSLGTPNTEAFF. V usage is TRBV7-3 and J usage is TRBJ1-1; possible D gene TRBD1, 6 bases. V lost 3 bases to trimming and J lost 2 bases, with 10 bases between them. CDR1 is SGHTA, CDR2 FQGTGA, per germline. This CDR3 has 14 amino acids.